This T cell receptor beta chain was sequenced during a study of Ad26.COV2.S vaccination and SARS-CoV-2 variants (dated by TCRdb to the early 2020s). With respect to the entire study: Donors in the vaccine arm were drawn from COV1001, a phase I-IIa trial of Ad26.COV2.S in healthy adults that was multicentre, randomized, double-blind and placebo-controlled. TCRbeta repertoire sequencing was used to assess the specificity and breadth of SARS-CoV-2-reactive T cell receptors after Ad26.COV2.S vaccination. Dosing of Ad26.COV2.S was intramuscular, at either 5x10^10 or 1x10^11 viral particles, delivered as one shot or as two shots spaced 56 days apart. The TCR-sequenced set comprised around 30 samples: around 20 Ad26.COV2.S vaccine recipients, 5 placebo recipients and 8 SARS-CoV-2 convalescent individuals. Investigators remained blinded to trial group allocation during experiments and outcome assessment. Participants in the trial were split at random into five groups of five each, receiving low-dose or high-dose Ad26.COV2.S once or twice, or else placebo on both occasions.

On the study overall, not on this receptor specifically: It was noted by the authors that total T cell responses may have been underestimated by the TCR breadth and depth analyses. Higher spike-specific TCR breadth was observed in Ad26.COV2.S recipients than in placebo recipients (P = 0.0014). Substantial breadth of spike-specific CD8+ and CD4+ T cell responses was reported after vaccination. The study lacked the statistical power to compare responses across vaccine doses or regimens. Vaccine and placebo recipients had similar non-spike TCR breadth, a finding consistent with the vaccine containing only spike.

As regards this clone: There is no known antigen for this receptor. No base quality information exists; no much larger clone differs at one position.

TCRbeta CDR3 regions were sequenced with the immunoSEQ Assay. After extraction, genomic DNA underwent amplification by bias-controlled multiplex PCR, followed by high-throughput sequencing. The original methods were these. To quantify the absolute abundance of every unique TCRbeta CDR3 region, sequences were collapsed and filtered. Usable DNA was measured by amplifying reference genes present in all nucleated cells, and TCRbeta template counts were normalized to that usable DNA to estimate T cell fraction. Repertoire TCRs were annotated as SARS-CoV-2-specific by exact matching of V gene, CDR3 amino acid sequence and J gene to a known reactive TCR set. The reference SARS-CoV-2 TCR set was derived from MIRA and filtered for enrichment in COVID-19-positive ImmuneCODE repertoires, a step that removed public or cross-reactive TCRs. Based on the MIRA antigens, annotated TCRs were further analysed at the level of specific ORF or position within ORF. Depth was the summed frequency of annotated unique rearrangements, while breadth was defined as annotated unique rearrangements over total unique productive rearrangements. Two-sided Wilcoxon rank-sum tests were used to compare TCR breadth between groups. TCRdb holds this immuneACCESS table with in-frame rearrangements only. Some clones are missing; in checked studies, unresolved V genes explain under half, and the rest has no known cause. D and trimming were read from the DNA, whereas the V and J calls and clone size are those reported in that table. Across this sample there are around 400,000 clones, with around 90% seen only once. 12% of the sample comes from the top ten.

From cysteine to phenylalanine, the CDR3 is 14 amino acids long. Only the CDR3 part of the read is kept: 42 bases, read in frame from the first base. V ends up 0 bases short and J 8 bases short, with an unmatched junction base count of 5. CDR1 GTSNPN and CDR2 SVGIG are derived from the germline V gene (reference sequence). In light of the paper, this sample's treatment or condition label describes: about 20 received Ad26.COV2.S at low or high dose, single or two shots; 5 received placebo; per-sample allocation not given. For vaccine and placebo recipients, repertoires were sequenced using samples collected on day 63 after the first injection. Cohort 1b enrolled 20 to 30 adults aged 18-55 years at a single site in Boston, USA, between 29 July and 7 August 2020. Ad26.COV2.S was a replication-incompetent adenovirus type 26 vector expressing a prefusion-stabilized SARS-CoV-2 spike protein from the original Wuhan strain.

The sample was peripheral blood, taken in a trial of Ad26.COV2.S vaccine versus placebo. The chain couples TRBV30 to TRBJ2-1; 9 bases in between match TRBD2. The sequence derives from a person between 18 and 65 years old who received the Ad26.COV2.S COVID-19 vaccine or a placebo. The DNA is TGTGCCTGGAGTGTGGCGGGAGGGCTGGATGAGCAGTTCTTC. Its product reads: CAWSVAGGLDEQFF.